The T cell receptor beta chain described here comes from a study of T-cell reconstitution after alpha-beta-depleted transplantation in children. Study-level results: Reportedly, alpha-beta T cells present about two months post-transplant originated from several hundred expanded clones of graft origin. Once a year had passed after transplant, T-cell counts and diversity came mostly from newly produced T cells.

The table lists this clonotype with a few counts. Its cognate antigen is unknown. The TCRbeta library incorporated unique molecular identifiers. TCRdb independently ran MiXCR on the PCR reads; one entry per CDR3 protein. This sample yields 450,000 to 600,000 distinct CDR3 sequences, of which over 9.5% are seen a single time; around 2% belongs to the top ten. CDR1 is MNHNS, CDR2 SASEGT, per germline. The germline V and J ends were trimmed by 5 bases and 3 bases, with 12 bases remaining between them. The CDR3 contains 14 residues. The sequencing used PBMCs, collected before TCRalphabeta/CD19-depleted stem cell transplant. This sequence originates from a child under 10 years old with inherited bone marrow failure, due to receive a stem cell transplant. The chain carries TRBV6-1 and TRBJ2-3; no definite D call. The CDR3 spells CASSPKRLTDTQYF. Written as DNA, the CDR3 is TGTGCCAGCAGTCCCAAGAGGTTAACAGATACGCAGTATTTT.